These 26 T cell receptor beta chains were all obtained from the same sample, sequenced in a study of control samples from healthy donors and cancer patients. TCRdb keeps only in-frame clones here, not all; method: immunoSEQ multiplex PCR. Seen here are 50,000 to 65,000 clones, approximately 90% observed once, and the top ten hold roughly 0.9%. The sequenced sample consisted of PBMCs. The source of these receptors is a man under 40 with colorectal cancer.

The chain is built from TRBV10-1 and TRBJ2-2, with D unresolved. V was clipped by 6 bases and J by 3 bases, with 17 bases between them. Germline lookup yields CDR1 WNHNN and CDR2 SYGVQD (reference sequence). CDR3 length: 16 amino acids. This chain's CDR3 is CASRVATRRDTGELFF. The CDR3 nucleotides are TGCGCCAGCAGGGTCGCCACCAGGAGAGACACCGGGGAGCTGTTTTTT.

V is TRBV4-3 and J is TRBJ1-1; D remains ambiguous. Germline V gene sequence: CDR1 LGHNA, CDR2 YSLEER. The CDR3 is 17 residues long. Trimming stripped 1 base from V and 1 base from J, with 16 bases between. CDR3 protein: CASSQGPTLGSNTEAFF. The DNA of the CDR3 is TGCGCCAGCAGCCAAGGCCCGACGTTAGGGTCGAACACTGAAGCTTTCTTT.

The chain carries TRBV5-1 and TRBJ1-2; D gene unclear. Germline V gives CDR1 SGHRS, CDR2 YFSETQ. The CDR3 is made up of 14 amino acids. V was shortened by 0 bases and J by 2 bases, with 8 bases between the two germline ends. CDR3 loop: CASSLGLGNYGYTF. The CDR3 DNA reads TGCGCCAGCAGCTTGGGATTGGGGAACTATGGCTACACCTTC.

Here the CDR3 reads CASRDTLYGYTF. CDR3 DNA sequence: TGTGCCAGCAGGGACACACTATATGGCTACACCTTC. The J gene is TRBJ1-2, the V gene TRBV28; perhaps TRBD1 as D (5 bases). V gave up 6 bases and J gave up 5 bases, with 10 bases separating them. Germline CDR1 reads MDHEN; CDR2 reads SYDVKM. The CDR3 consists of 12 residues.

For the CDR3, the DNA is TGTGCCAGCAGCCAGGTGGGGGGATCCACCGGGGAGCTGTTTTTT. This codes for CASSQVGGSTGELFF. J is TRBJ2-2 and V is TRBV11-2; TRBD2 is a possible D gene (6 bases). The V gene's germline CDR1 is SGHAT and CDR2 FQNNGV. The CDR3 has 15 residues. V was clipped by 5 bases and J by 4 bases, with 14 bases between them.

The chain joins TRBV10-1 to TRBJ1-1; no firm D call. This CDR3 has 14 amino acids. Trimming left V 6 bases short and J 3 bases short, with 14 bases between. Germline loops: CDR1 WNHNN, CDR2 SYGVQD (reference sequence). CDR3 loop: CASSNSRRDTEAFF. The DNA of the CDR3 is TGCGCCAGCAGCAACAGTCGTCGGGACACTGAAGCTTTCTTT.

The gene calls are TRBV4-3 and TRBJ2-1; TRBD1 agrees at 8 bases. The CDR3 runs 14 residues. With 5 bases clipped from V and 5 bases from J, the junction kept 5 bases outside the gene matches. Germline loops: CDR1 LGHNA, CDR2 YSLEER. CDR3 in amino acids: CASSSTTGDNEQFF. As DNA, the CDR3 is TGCGCCAGCAGCTCAACGACAGGGGACAATGAGCAGTTCTTC.

This clone was detected only once. V is TRBV6-2 or TRBV6-3 and J is TRBJ1-1; no clear D. The V end lost 2 bases, the J end lost 4 bases, and 17 bases lay between the germline ends. Germline V gene lookup returns CDR1 MNHEY and CDR2 SVGEGT. This CDR3 contains 16 residues. Written as DNA, the CDR3 is TGTGCCAGCAGTTACCCAAAAGGTGGATGGGCCACTGAAGCTTTCTTT. It is translated as CASSYPKGGWATEAFF.

The gene calls are TRBV5-4 and TRBJ2-3; the match to TRBD2 covers 13 bases. CDR3 length: 17 residues. The J segment lost 2 bases and the V segment lost 5 bases, leaving 8 bases of the junction unmatched. Germline assignment: CDR1 SGHNT and CDR2 YYREEE (reference sequence). CDR3 nucleotide sequence: TGTGCCAGCAGGACGACTAGCGGGGGGCCCCTCACAGATACGCAGTATTTT. This sequence encodes CASRTTSGGPLTDTQYF. Complete variable domain (other parts from reference TRBV5-4 and TRBJ2-3): ETGVTQSPTHLIKTRGQQVTLRCSSQSGHNTVSWYQQALGQGPQFIFQYYREEENGRGNFPPRFSGLQFPNYSSELNVNALELDDSALYLCASRTTSGGPLTDTQYFGPGTRLTVL.

The chain carries TRBV18 and TRBJ2-1; D may be TRBD2 (6 bases). CDR1 and CDR2 from the germline V gene are KGHSH and LQKENI. The CDR3 spans 14 residues. Trimming removed 4 bases at V and 6 bases at J, with 13 bases between. The CDR3 DNA is TGTGCCAGCTCACAATTACACGGGGGCAATGAGCAGTTCTTC. It yields the protein CASSQLHGGNEQFF.

The chain couples TRBV11-2 to TRBJ1-1; D remains unclear. The CDR3 covers 13 residues. Per germline, CDR1 SGHAT and CDR2 FQNNGV. V shed 2 bases and J shed 0 bases, with 4 bases lying between them. The CDR3 region is CASSLYMNTEAFF. In DNA, the CDR3 is TGTGCCAGCAGCTTATATATGAACACTGAAGCTTTCTTT.

This clone was recorded once. This rearrangement joins TRBV30 to TRBJ1-3; 7 bases map to TRBD1. The germline gives CDR1 GTSNPN, CDR2 SVGIG (reference sequence). This CDR3 region has 15 residues. V shed 0 bases, J shed 4 bases, and the junction held 6 bases outside the gene matches. The CDR3 nucleotides read TGTGCCTGGAGTGTACAGGGGATGAGAGGAAACACCATATATTTT. Encoded protein: CAWSVQGMRGNTIYF.

The chain recombines TRBV19 with TRBJ2-5; the D gene is possibly TRBD1 (5 bases). This CDR3 is 16 amino acids long. V was pared by 8 bases and J by 4 bases, with 23 bases between. Germline V gene sequence: CDR1 LNHDA, CDR2 SQIVND (reference sequence). The CDR3 bases are TGTGCCAGTGGCCGGTCTGTCGACAGAAGTGGAGAGACCCAGTACTTC. Translation: CASGRSVDRSGETQYF. Full variable domain (rest looked up from reference TRBV19 and TRBJ2-5): DGGITQSPKYLFRKEGQNVTLSCEQNLNHDAMYWYRQDPGQGLRLIYYSQIVNDFQKGDIAEGYSVSREKKESFPLTVTSAQKNPTAFYLCASGRSVDRSGETQYFGPGTRLLVL.

The chain employs TRBV6-5 and TRBJ1-2; 8 bases match TRBD1. Germline CDR1 MNHEY, CDR2 SVGAGI. The V segment lost 5 bases and the J segment 3 bases; nucleotides outside the gene matches: 8. The CDR3 covers 15 residues. The CDR3: CASSRGGQGDYGYTF. CDR3 DNA: TGTGCCAGCAGTAGAGGCGGACAGGGAGACTATGGCTACACCTTC.

The chain is built from TRBV12-3 or TRBV12-4 and TRBJ2-7; 7 bases are shared with TRBD1. The CDR3 is 13 amino acids. V dropped 5 bases and J dropped 9; count of bases not matched to a gene: 10. The CDR3 is CASSTETGFRQYF. Written as DNA, the CDR3 is TGTGCCAGCAGTACCGAGACAGGGTTTCGGCAGTACTTC.

The chain's CDR3 is CASSSGQGWMNTEAFF. The CDR3 coding sequence is TGTGCCAGCAGCTCAGGACAGGGGTGGATGAACACTGAAGCTTTCTTT. The chain links TRBV9 to TRBJ1-1, with 9 bases matching TRBD1. This CDR3 is 16 amino acids long. The germline gives CDR1 SGDLS, CDR2 YYNGEE. V dropped 4 bases and J dropped 0; count of bases not matched to a gene: 7.

This chain uses TRBV6-2 or TRBV6-3 with TRBJ2-1; TRBD2 agrees at 8 bases. This CDR3 comprises 14 residues. Germline V CDR1 and CDR2: MNHEY, SVGEGT. Unmatched junction bases numbered 1, after V lost 6 bases and J lost 0 bases. CDR3 DNA sequence: TGTGCCAGCAGCGGGGGGGCCTCCTACAATGAGCAGTTCTTC. Translation gives CASSGGASYNEQFF.

This clone has just one count. This chain links TRBV2 with TRBJ1-2; possibly TRBD1 for D (5 bases). Per germline, CDR1 SNHLY and CDR2 FYNNEI. CDR3 length: 13 residues. V was trimmed by 6 bases and J by 4 bases, leaving 12 bases between them. In DNA, the CDR3 is TGTGCCAGCAGCGCCAGGGCGAGCTATGGCTACACCTTC. Protein product: CASSARASYGYTF.

This chain links TRBV5-1 with TRBJ1-2; 9 bases fit TRBD1. Trimming cost V 4 bases and J 8 bases; bases outside gene matches: 12. The CDR3 consists of 15 residues. Germline CDR1 is SGHRS and CDR2 is YFSETQ. CDR3: CASSSLPGQGRGYTF. CDR3 coding DNA: TGCGCCAGCAGCAGCCTCCCGGGACAGGGTCGGGGCTACACCTTC. Based on the CDR3 plus reference TRBV5-1 and TRBJ1-2, the full variable domain is KAGVTQTPRYLIKTRGQQVTLSCSPISGHRSVSWYQQTPGQGLQFLFEYFSETQRNKGNFPGRFSGRQFSNSRSEMNVSTLELGDSALYLCASSSLPGQGRGYTFGSGTRLTVV.

The chain employs TRBV7-2 and TRBJ2-3; D uncertain. Looked up from germline, CDR1 is SGHTA and CDR2 is FQGNSA. The CDR3 totals 17 residues. V lost 2 bases and J 4 bases, leaving 19 bases between the germline ends. In DNA form, the CDR3 reads TGTGCCAGCAGCTTAAATGGTTACAGAGACCTTGCAGATACGCAGTATTTT. Translating gives CASSLNGYRDLADTQYF. The whole variable domain, remainder taken from reference TRBV7-2 and TRBJ2-3, is GAGVSQSPSNKVTEKGKDVELRCDPISGHTALYWYRQSLGQGLEFLIYFQGNSAPDKSGLPSDRFSAERTGGSVSTLTIQRTQQEDSAVYLCASSLNGYRDLADTQYFGPGTRLTVL.

This rearrangement joins TRBV6-6 to TRBJ2-1, with TRBD2 as a possible D gene (7 bases). V lost 9 bases and J lost 9, with 15 bases in between. Per the germline V gene, CDR1 is MNHNY and CDR2 is SVGAGI (reference sequence). The CDR3 spans 12 residues. This chain's CDR3 is CASGGGPGEQFF. The CDR3 DNA reads TGTGCCAGTGGGGGGGGGCCGGGTGAGCAGTTCTTC.

V gene TRBV6-2 or TRBV6-3 combines with J gene TRBJ2-1, with D maybe TRBD1 (5 bases). V was clipped by 0 bases and J by 3 bases, with 12 bases between them. Looked up from germline, CDR1 is MNHEY and CDR2 is SVGEGT. The CDR3 has 16 amino acids. This CDR3 reads CASSYSGQGNYNEQFF. CDR3 DNA sequence: TGTGCCAGCAGTTACTCAGGGCAGGGAAACTACAATGAGCAGTTCTTC.

The rearrangement uses TRBV29-1 and TRBJ1-5, with D perhaps matching TRBD1 (5 bases). V was clipped by 4 bases and J by 2 bases, with 12 bases between them. The CDR3 runs to 14 residues. In germline, CDR1 is SQVTM, CDR2 ANQGSEA. The CDR3, as DNA: TGCAGCGTTGGGGACTCCGGGGGCAATCAGCCCCAGCATTTT. Its protein is CSVGDSGGNQPQHF.

This chain connects TRBV7-2 to TRBJ1-5; tentative D call: TRBD1 (5 bases). The germline V and J ends were trimmed by 4 bases and 3 bases, with 10 bases remaining between them. The CDR3 is made up of 14 amino acids. Germline V gene sequence: CDR1 SGHTA, CDR2 FQGNSA. CDR3 region: CASSSGAYNQPQHF. The CDR3 DNA reads as TGTGCCAGCAGCTCCGGGGCCTACAATCAGCCCCAGCATTTT.

The chain recombines TRBV4-2 with TRBJ2-7, with 12 bases that match TRBD2. The CDR3 consists of 15 residues. Germline-derived CDR1 and CDR2 are LGHNA and YNFKEQ. The V and J ends lost 1 base and 4 bases, in that order; junction bases with no gene match: 2. Written as DNA, the CDR3 is TGTGCCAGCAGCCAAGGACTAGCGGGAGTGTACGAGCAGTACGTC. It yields the protein CASSQGLAGVYEQYV.

V usage is TRBV6-2 or TRBV6-3 and J usage is TRBJ1-5; no clear D gene. This CDR3 has 16 residues. Trimming left V 2 bases short and J 0 bases short, with 11 bases between. Germline CDR1 is MNHEY and CDR2 is SVGEGT. This CDR3 reads CASSYAATYSNQPQHF. In DNA form, the CDR3 reads TGTGCCAGCAGTTACGCAGCTACTTATAGCAATCAGCCCCAGCATTTT.